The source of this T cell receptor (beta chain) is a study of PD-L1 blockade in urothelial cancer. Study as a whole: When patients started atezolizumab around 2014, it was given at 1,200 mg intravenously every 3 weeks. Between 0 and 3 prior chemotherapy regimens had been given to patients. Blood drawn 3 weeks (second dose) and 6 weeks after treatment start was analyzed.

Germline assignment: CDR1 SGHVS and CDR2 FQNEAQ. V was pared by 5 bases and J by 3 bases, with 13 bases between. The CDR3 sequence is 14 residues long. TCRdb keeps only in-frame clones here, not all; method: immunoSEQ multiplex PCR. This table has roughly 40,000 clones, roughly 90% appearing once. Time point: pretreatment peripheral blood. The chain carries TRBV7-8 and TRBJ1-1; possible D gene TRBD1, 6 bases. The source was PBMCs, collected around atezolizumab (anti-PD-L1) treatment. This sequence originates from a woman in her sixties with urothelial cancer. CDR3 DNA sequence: TGTGCCAGCAGCCCGCCGGACAGCGACACTGAAGCTTTCTTT. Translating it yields CASSPPDSDTEAFF.